This TCR beta chain originates from a study of T cell responses to AZD1222 COVID-19 vaccine. General observations from the study: Spike-specific TCR breadth and depth grew following two AZD1222 doses. Samples come after the peak T cell response, not at day 14.

Some second doses came at about 4 weeks and others at about 12 weeks; these were pooled. Comment on this clone: The antigen is undetermined.

Some clones are missing from TCRdb's copy, which holds only in-frame ones; the method was immunoSEQ multiplex PCR. This sample has 100,000 to 150,000 clones; more than 85% occur once, and the top ten carry 1.5% to 2%. The CDR3 contains 15 residues. Germline CDR1 and CDR2: LGHNA and YNFKEQ. V lost 0 bases and J 1 base, leaving 9 bases between the germline ends. The clonotype comes from an adult who received the AZD1222 COVID-19 vaccine. The chain has TRBV4-2 and TRBJ1-1; no clear D. The sample consisted of peripheral blood, taken 28 days after the second AZD1222 dose. The CDR3 DNA reads TGTGCCAGCAGCCAAGATAAATGGAGGAACACTGAAGCTTTCTTT. Protein: CASSQDKWRNTEAFF.